This record looks at one T cell receptor (beta chain) sequence and its context. Its antigen remains unknown. Samples were taken several times over chemoradiotherapy. The record originates from a study of chemoradiotherapy in HPV16-positive cancers. Study results and caveats: Candidate HPV-specific clones and E7-related TCR motifs grew in tumor during treatment. Only a couple of HPV16-positive patients supplied the functional HPV-specificity definition.

This CDR3 contains 15 residues. CDR1 and CDR2 from the germline V gene are SGHRS and YFSETQ. Deletions cut 4 bases from V and 3 bases from J, with 17 bases between. Only in-frame clones appear in the TCRdb table, and some are missing; sequencing was by immunoSEQ multiplex PCR. The sample has some 12,000 clones, 81% seen once. This chain connects TRBV5-1 to TRBJ2-7; TRBD2 might be the D (7 bases). The receptor was isolated from a human donor with HPV-associated anogenital cancer. Sample acquisition took place from a patient who underwent chemoradiotherapy. The CDR3 sequence: CASSLSGTPLYEQYF. The DNA of the CDR3 is TGCGCCAGCAGCCTGAGCGGGACACCACTCTACGAGCAGTACTTC. Full variable domain (rest looked up from reference TRBV5-1 and TRBJ2-7): KAGVTQTPRYLIKTRGQQVTLSCSPISGHRSVSWYQQTPGQGLQFLFEYFSETQRNKGNFPGRFSGRQFSNSRSEMNVSTLELGDSALYLCASSLSGTPLYEQYFGPGTRLTVT.